This TCR beta chain was recorded in a study of control samples from healthy donors and cancer patients. Germline V lookup: CDR1 SNHLY, CDR2 FYNNEI. The CDR3 runs to 14 residues. V was shortened by 4 bases and J by 4 bases, with 12 bases between the two germline ends. Only one count was recorded for this clone. Only in-frame clones appear in the TCRdb table, and some are missing; sequencing was by immunoSEQ multiplex PCR. The repertoire includes 150,000 or so clones, 93% of them detected once, and around 5.4% sits in the top ten. Sequenced input: blood. J is TRBJ2-3 and V is TRBV2; unclear D gene. The receptor was derived from a man aged 18 to 35 in good health. The CDR3 DNA reads as TGTGCCAGCAGTGTTATAGGTGGGTCAGATACGCAGTATTTT. Protein sequence: CASSVIGGSDTQYF.